The T cell receptor (beta chain) described here comes from a study of OX40 agonist ivuxolimab in advanced cancers. Across the study: The drug used for patients, ivuxolimab, was an agonistic anti-OX40 (CD134) antibody. General observations from the study: Compared with CD4+, CD8+ T cells on average had more expanded clones. At 0.1-3.0 mg/kg, partial responders had clonal expansion among the lowest observed.

In regard to this clone: The antigen remains undetermined.

CDR1 MGHDK and CDR2 SYGVNS come from the germline V gene. V lost 5 bases, J lost 1 base, and 1 base stayed unmatched. The CDR3 loop spans 14 amino acids. Profiled with immunoSEQ multiplex PCR; TCRdb holds only in-frame clones, not every one. The table includes 100,000 to 110,000 clones, approximately 89% detected once. This rearrangement joins TRBV25-1 to TRBJ1-1; 10 nucleotides line up with TRBD1. This sequence was found in an adult with an advanced solid tumor such as melanoma, head and neck, liver or kidney cancer. The specimen was CD4+ or CD8+ T cells sorted from blood, collected in a trial of the OX40 agonist ivuxolimab. CDR3 nucleotide sequence: TGTGCCAGCAGTCGGGACAGGGGGAACACTGAAGCTTTCTTT. It encodes CASSRDRGNTEAFF.